This record concerns one T cell receptor beta chain sequence. Trimming took 3 bases from V and 8 from J; bases not matched to a gene: 17. The CDR3 is 17 residues long. Germline V gene lookup returns CDR1 SGDLS and CDR2 YYNGEE. This entry comes from a study of blood T cell repertoires in COVID-19. Enrollees, about 18 to 95 years old, lived in 20 to 25 US areas. Donors of Cohort 3 who recovered were those that had two negative PCRs, clearance, or symptom resolution. TCRdb's copy holds only in-frame clones and misses some; the assay was immunoSEQ multiplex PCR. The sample shows hundreds of thousands of clones, 85% to 90% of them seen only once.

The sequenced sample consisted of PBMCs or T cells enriched from blood (not recorded which). The V call is TRBV9, the J call TRBJ2-3; 8 nucleotides line up with TRBD2. The sequence was obtained from a woman aged 18 to 35 who had recovered from COVID-19. The DNA for the CDR3 is TGTGCCAGCAGCGCACCCCCGGGGGGGAGCCACCGGGGTACGCAGTATTTT. Residues: CASSAPPGGSHRGTQYF.